By frequency in the sample, the clone carrying this T cell receptor beta chain is medium-sized. The antigen is unknown. The source of the sample is a study of early T cells in non-severe SARS-CoV-2 infection. Study-wide context: Sequencing was performed on bulk RNA from unsorted whole blood, leaving chains unpaired. Study observations and caveats: Reliance on VDJdb matching favored anti-spike CD8 responses; private and CD4 specificities were missed.

Unique molecular identifiers tagged individual cDNA molecules. TCRdb analysed the 5' RACE reads with MiXCR anew, one entry per CDR3 protein. Of 15,000 to 20,000 distinct CDR3 sequences in the sample, around 5.9% were seen once. Sequenced: whole blood. The clonotype originates from an adult who was a healthcare worker with PCR-confirmed SARS-CoV-2 infection or an uninfected control (not recorded which).

The CDR3: CASSPTFAGSTDTQYF. The DNA of the CDR3 is TGTGCCAGCAGCCCAACCTTTGCGGGAAGCACAGATACGCAGTATTTT. This chain links TRBV11-2 with TRBJ2-3, with D possibly being TRBD2 (6 bases). V lost 5 bases to trimming and J lost 0 bases, with 15 bases between them. The CDR3 is 16 residues long. Germline loops: CDR1 SGHAT, CDR2 FQNNGV.